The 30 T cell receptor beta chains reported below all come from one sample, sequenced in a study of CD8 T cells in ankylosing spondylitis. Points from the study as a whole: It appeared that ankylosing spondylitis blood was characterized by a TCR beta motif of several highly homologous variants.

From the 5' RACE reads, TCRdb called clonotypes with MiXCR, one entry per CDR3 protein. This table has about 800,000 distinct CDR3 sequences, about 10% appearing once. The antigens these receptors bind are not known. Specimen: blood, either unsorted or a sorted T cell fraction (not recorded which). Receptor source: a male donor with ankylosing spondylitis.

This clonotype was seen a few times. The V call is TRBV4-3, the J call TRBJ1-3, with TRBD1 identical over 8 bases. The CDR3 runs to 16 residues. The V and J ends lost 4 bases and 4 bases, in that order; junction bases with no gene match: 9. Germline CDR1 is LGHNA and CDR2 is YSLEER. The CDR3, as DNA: TGCGCCAGCAGCCGCATACAGGGGGTGGGAGGAAACACCATATATTTT. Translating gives CASSRIQGVGGNTIYF.

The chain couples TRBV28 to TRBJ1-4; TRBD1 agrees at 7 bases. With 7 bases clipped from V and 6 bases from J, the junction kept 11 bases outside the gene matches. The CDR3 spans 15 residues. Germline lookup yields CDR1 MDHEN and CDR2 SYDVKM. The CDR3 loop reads CASTPIGTADEKLFF. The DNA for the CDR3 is TGTGCCAGCACCCCCATCGGGACAGCGGATGAAAAACTGTTTTTT.

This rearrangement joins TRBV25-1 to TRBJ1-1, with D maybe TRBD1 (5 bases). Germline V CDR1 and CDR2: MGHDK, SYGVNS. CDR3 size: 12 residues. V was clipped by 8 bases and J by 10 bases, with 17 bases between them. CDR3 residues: CASGDSPRGAFF. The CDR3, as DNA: TGTGCCAGCGGCGACAGCCCTCGGGGAGCTTTCTTT. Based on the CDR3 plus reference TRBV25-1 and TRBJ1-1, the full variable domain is EADIYQTPRYLVIGTGKKITLECSQTMGHDKMYWYQQDPGMELHLIHYSYGVNSTEKGDLSSESTVSRIRTEHFPLTLESARPSHTSQYLCASGDSPRGAFFGQGTRLTVV.

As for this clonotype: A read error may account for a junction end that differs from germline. CDR3 region: CASRGYSGSSYNEQFF. CDR3 sequence (DNA): TGTGCCAGCCGGGGATATAGCGGGAGCTCCTACAATGAGCAGTTTTTC. J is TRBJ2-1 and V is TRBV28; 9 positions match TRBD2. The CDR3 extends over 16 amino acids. Germline-derived CDR1 and CDR2 are MDHEN and SYDVKM.

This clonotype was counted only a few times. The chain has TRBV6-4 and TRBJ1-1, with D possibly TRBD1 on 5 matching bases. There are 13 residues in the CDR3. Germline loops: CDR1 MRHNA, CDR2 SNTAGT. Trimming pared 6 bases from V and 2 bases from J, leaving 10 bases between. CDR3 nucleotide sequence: TGTGCCAGCAGCCAGGGCTATAACACTGAAGCTTTCTTT. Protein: CASSQGYNTEAFF.

CDR3 nucleotide sequence: TGCAGTGCTAGAGTAGGTCGATCCCTCTATGGCTACACCTTC. Translation gives CSARVGRSLYGYTF. This chain uses TRBV20-1 with TRBJ1-2; D gene uncertain. This CDR3 is 14 amino acids long. Between the trimmed V and J ends, which lost 1 base and 4 bases, there was a span of 13 bases. The germline V gene has CDR1 DFQATT and CDR2 SNEGSKA (reference sequence).

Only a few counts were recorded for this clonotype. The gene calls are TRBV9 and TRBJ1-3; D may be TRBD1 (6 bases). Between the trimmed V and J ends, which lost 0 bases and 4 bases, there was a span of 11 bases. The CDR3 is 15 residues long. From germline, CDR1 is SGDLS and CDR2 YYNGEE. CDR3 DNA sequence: TGTGCCAGCAGCGTAGCCGGGGGCACGGGAAACACCATATATTTT. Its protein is CASSVAGGTGNTIYF. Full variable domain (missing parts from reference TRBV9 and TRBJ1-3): DSGVTQTPKHLITATGQRVTLRCSPRSGDLSVYWYQQSLDQGLQFLIQYYNGEERAKGNILERFSAQQFPDLHSELNLSSLELGDSALYFCASSVAGGTGNTIYFGEGSWLTVV.

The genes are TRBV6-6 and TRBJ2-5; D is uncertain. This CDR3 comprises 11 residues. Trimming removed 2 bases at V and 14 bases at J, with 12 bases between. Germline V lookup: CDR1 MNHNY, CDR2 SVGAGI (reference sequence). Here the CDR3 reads CASSYGAGPYF. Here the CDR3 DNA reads TGTGCCAGCAGTTACGGAGCAGGACCTTACTTC.

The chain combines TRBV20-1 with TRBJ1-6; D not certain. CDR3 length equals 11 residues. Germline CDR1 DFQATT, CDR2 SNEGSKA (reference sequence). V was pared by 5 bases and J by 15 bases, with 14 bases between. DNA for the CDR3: TGCAGTGCTTTCGGGCCCGCTAACCTCCACTTT. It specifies CSAFGPANLHF.

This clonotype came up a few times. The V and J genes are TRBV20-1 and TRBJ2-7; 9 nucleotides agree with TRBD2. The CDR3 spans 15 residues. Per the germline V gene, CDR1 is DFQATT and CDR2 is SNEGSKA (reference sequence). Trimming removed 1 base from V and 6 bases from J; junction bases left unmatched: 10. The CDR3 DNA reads TGCAGTGCTAGAGGCGAGGCGGGAGGGTCCCGCGAGCAGTACTTC. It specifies CSARGEAGGSREQYF.

The CDR3 DNA follows: TGCAGTGCTAGAGCCGTGCGGGGGGTCTCCTACGAGCAGTACTTC. It is translated as CSARAVRGVSYEQYF. The V call is TRBV20-1, the J call TRBJ2-7, with 8 bases aligning to TRBD2. Trimming at V came to 1 base and at J to 0 bases, leaving 5 bases not matched to a gene. This CDR3 has 15 amino acids. CDR1 is DFQATT, CDR2 SNEGSKA, per germline (reference sequence).

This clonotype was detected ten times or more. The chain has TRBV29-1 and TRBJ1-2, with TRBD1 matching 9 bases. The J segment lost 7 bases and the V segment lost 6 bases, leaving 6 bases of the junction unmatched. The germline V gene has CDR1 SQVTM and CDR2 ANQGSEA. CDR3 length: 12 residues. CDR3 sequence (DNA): TGCAGCGTCCTACAGGGGGCGGTTGGCTACACCTTC. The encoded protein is CSVLQGAVGYTF.

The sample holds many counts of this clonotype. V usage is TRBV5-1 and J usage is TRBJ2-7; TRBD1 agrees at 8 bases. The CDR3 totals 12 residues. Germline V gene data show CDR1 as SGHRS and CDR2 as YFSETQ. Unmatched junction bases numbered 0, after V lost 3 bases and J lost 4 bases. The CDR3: CASSWDRYEQYF. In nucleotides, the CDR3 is TGCGCCAGCAGCTGGGACAGGTACGAGCAGTACTTC.

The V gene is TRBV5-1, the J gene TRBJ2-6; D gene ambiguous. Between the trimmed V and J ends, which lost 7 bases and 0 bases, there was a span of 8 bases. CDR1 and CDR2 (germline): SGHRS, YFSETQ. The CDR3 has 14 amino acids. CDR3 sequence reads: CASGLLSGANVLTF. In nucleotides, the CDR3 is TGCGCCAGCGGTCTCCTCTCTGGGGCCAACGTCCTGACTTTC.

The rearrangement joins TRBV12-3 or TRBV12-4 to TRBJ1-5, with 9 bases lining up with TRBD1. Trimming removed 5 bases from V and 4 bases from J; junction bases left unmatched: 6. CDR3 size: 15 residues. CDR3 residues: CASSRDRESNQPQHF. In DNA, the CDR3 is TGTGCCAGCAGTCGGGACAGGGAGAGTAATCAGCCCCAGCATTTT.

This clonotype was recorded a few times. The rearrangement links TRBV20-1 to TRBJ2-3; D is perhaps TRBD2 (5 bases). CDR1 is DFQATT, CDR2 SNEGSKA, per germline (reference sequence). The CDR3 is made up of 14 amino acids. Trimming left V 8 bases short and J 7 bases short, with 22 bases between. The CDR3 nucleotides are TGCAGTTTCCTGGGAGTAGCTTCTGTCAATACGCAGTATTTT. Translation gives CSFLGVASVNTQYF.

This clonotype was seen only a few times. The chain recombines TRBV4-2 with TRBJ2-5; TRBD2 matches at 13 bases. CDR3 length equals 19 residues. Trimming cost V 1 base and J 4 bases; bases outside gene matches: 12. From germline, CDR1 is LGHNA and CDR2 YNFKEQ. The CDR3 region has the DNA TGTGCCAGCAGCCAAGCTATGAGGACTAGCGGGGGCTGGGGAGAGACCCAGTACTTC. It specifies CASSQAMRTSGGWGETQYF.

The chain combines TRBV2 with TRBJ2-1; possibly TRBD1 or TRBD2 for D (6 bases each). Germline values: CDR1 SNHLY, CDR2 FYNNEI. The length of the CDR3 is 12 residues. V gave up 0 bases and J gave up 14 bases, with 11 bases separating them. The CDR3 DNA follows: TGTGCCAGCAGTGAAGCGTCGGGGGCCAAGTTCTTC. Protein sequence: CASSEASGAKFF.

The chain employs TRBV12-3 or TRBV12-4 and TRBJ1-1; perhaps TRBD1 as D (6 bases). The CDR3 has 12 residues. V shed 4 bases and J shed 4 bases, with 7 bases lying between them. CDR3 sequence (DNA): TGTGCCAGCAGTTGGACAGTCACTGAAGCTTTCTTT. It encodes CASSWTVTEAFF.

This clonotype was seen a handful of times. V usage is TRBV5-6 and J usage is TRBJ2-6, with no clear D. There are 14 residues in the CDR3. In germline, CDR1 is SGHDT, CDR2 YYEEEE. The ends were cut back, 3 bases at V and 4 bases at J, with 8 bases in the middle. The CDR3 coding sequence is TGTGCCAGCAGCTGGGCACCCGGGGCCAACGTCCTGACTTTC. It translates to CASSWAPGANVLTF.

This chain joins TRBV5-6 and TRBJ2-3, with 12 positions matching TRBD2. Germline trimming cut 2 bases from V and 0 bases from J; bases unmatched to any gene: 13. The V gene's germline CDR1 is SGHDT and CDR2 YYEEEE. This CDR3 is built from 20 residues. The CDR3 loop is CASSLLGGLAGSGSTDTQYF. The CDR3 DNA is TGTGCCAGCAGCTTACTCGGCGGACTAGCGGGATCGGGAAGCACAGATACGCAGTATTTT.

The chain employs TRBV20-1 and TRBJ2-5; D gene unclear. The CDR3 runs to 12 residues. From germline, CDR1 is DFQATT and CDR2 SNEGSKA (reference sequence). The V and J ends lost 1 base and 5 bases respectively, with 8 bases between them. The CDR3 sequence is CSARAPWETQYF. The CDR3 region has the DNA TGCAGTGCTAGAGCCCCCTGGGAGACCCAGTACTTC.

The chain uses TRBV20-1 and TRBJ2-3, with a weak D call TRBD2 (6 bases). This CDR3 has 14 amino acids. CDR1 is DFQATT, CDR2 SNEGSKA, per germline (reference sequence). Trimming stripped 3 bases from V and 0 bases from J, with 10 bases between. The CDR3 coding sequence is TGCAGTGCTAGGGAGGGGAGGAGCACAGATACGCAGTATTTT. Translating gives CSAREGRSTDTQYF.

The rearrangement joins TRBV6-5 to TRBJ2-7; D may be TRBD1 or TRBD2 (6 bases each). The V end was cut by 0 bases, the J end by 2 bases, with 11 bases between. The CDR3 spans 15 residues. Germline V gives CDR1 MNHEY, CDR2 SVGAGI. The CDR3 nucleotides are TGTGCCAGCAGTTACTCGGGGGGCAGGACCTACGAGCAGTACTTC. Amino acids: CASSYSGGRTYEQYF.

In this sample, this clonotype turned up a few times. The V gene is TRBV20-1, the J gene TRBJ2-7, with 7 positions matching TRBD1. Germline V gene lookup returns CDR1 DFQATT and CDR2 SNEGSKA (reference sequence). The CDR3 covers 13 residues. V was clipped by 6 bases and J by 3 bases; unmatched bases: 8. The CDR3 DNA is TGCAGTGCCCCTGAGGGGGCTTACTACGAGCAGTACTTC. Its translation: CSAPEGAYYEQYF.

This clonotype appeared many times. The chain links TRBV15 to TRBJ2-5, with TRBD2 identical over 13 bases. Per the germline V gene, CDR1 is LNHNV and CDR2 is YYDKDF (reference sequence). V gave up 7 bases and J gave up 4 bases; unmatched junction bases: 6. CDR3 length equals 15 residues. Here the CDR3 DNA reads TGTGCCACCACTCTGGGACTAGCGGGAAGAGAGACCCAGTACTTC. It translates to CATTLGLAGRETQYF.

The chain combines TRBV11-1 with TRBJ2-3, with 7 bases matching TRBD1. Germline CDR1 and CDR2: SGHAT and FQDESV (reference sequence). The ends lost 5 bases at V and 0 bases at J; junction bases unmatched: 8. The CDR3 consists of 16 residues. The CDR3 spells CASSGRDRSSTDTQYF. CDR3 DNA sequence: TGTGCCAGCAGCGGCCGGGACAGATCTAGCACAGATACGCAGTATTTT.

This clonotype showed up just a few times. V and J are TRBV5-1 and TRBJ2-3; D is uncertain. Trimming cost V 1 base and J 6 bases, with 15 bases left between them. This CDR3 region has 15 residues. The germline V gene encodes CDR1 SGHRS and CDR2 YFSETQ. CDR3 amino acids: CASSLWAGEADTQYF. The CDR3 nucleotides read TGCGCCAGCAGCTTGTGGGCTGGAGAAGCGGATACGCAGTATTTT.

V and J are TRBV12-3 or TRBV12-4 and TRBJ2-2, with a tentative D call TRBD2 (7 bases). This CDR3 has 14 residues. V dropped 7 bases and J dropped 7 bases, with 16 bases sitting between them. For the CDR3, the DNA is TGTGCCAGCACGCGGGGGAGGGGGAACGGGGAGCTGTTTTTT. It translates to CASTRGRGNGELFF.

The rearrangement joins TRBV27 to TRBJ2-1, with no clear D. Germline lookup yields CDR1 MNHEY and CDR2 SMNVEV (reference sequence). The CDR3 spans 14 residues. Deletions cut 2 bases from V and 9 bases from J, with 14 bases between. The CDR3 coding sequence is TGTGCCAGCAGTTTACCCGGGTTTTCCTCTGAGCAGTTCTTC. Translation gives CASSLPGFSSEQFF.